Presented here are 8 T cell receptor beta chains from one specimen sequenced in a study of Graves' ophthalmopathy and Graves' hyperthyroidism. Transcripts of RNA were the source for amplifying TCR beta CDR3 regions. A first-round RT-PCR used HTBI primers, followed by a second-round multiplex PCR. In TCRdb, the multiplex PCR reads were re-called with MiXCR into one record per CDR3 protein. The table shows roughly 380,000 distinct CDR3 sequences, with 15% occurring only once. The source material was peripheral blood. The receptors derive from a woman aged 18-29 years with stable Graves' hyperthyroidism.

This clonotype has at least ten counts. The chain combines TRBV20-1 with TRBJ2-5, with D uncertain. V shed 3 bases and J shed 7 bases, with 12 bases lying between them. There are 12 residues in the CDR3. Germline V gene lookup returns CDR1 DFQATT and CDR2 SNEGSKA (reference sequence). CDR3 sequence reads: CSASSRTGTQYF. As DNA, the CDR3 is TGCAGTGCTAGTTCGAGAACTGGGACCCAGTACTTC.

This clonotype has more than one count but fewer than ten. The chain combines TRBV20-1 with TRBJ1-1; the D gene is possibly TRBD1 (5 bases). The germline V gene encodes CDR1 DFQATT and CDR2 SNEGSKA (reference sequence). The CDR3 contains 11 residues. The V gene lost 5 bases and the J gene lost 4 bases, with 8 bases spanning the gap. The CDR3 sequence is CSAPGVTEAFF. The CDR3 DNA reads TGCAGTGCTCCGGGGGTCACTGAAGCTTTCTTT.

This clonotype was picked up many times. This CDR3 reads CASSEVTELPTGELFF. The CDR3 bases are TGTGCCAGCAGTGAAGTGACCGAGCTACCCACCGGGGAGCTGTTTTTT. This chain joins TRBV6-1 and TRBJ2-2; D gene unclear. CDR1 is MNHNS and CDR2 is SASEGT in the germline V gene. The germline V and J ends were trimmed by 1 base and 4 bases, with 13 bases remaining between them. The CDR3 spans 16 residues.

The chain carries TRBV19 and TRBJ1-5, with unresolved D. The CDR3 runs 14 residues. Trimming shortened V by 1 base and J by 11 bases, and 15 bases separated the two germline ends. Germline CDR1 LNHDA, CDR2 SQIVND (reference sequence). This CDR3 is CASSIGKEGGSQHF. The DNA of the CDR3 is TGTGCCAGTAGTATAGGTAAAGAGGGAGGGTCCCAGCATTTT.

This clonotype has ten or more counts. The gene calls are TRBV7-2 and TRBJ2-2; TRBD2 matches 14 bases. The CDR3 contains 18 residues. V lost 0 bases and J lost 7; bases outside the gene matches: 7. Per the germline V gene, CDR1 is SGHTA and CDR2 is FQGNSA. The CDR3 sequence: CASSLAATSGGAGGELFF. CDR3 coding DNA: TGTGCCAGCAGCTTAGCGGCGACTAGCGGGGGGGCTGGCGGGGAGCTGTTTTTT.

This clonotype was seen repeatedly, ten times or more. This chain connects TRBV12-5 to TRBJ2-2, with D unresolved. This CDR3 is built from 13 residues. The ends were cut back, 1 base at V and 4 bases at J, with 4 bases in the middle. CDR1 and CDR2 from the germline V gene are LGHNT and FRNRAP. CDR3 region: CASGLAFTGELFF. The CDR3 nucleotides are TGTGCTAGTGGTTTGGCGTTCACCGGGGAGCTGTTTTTT.

This clonotype has more than one count but fewer than ten. The rearrangement links TRBV25-1 to TRBJ1-1; D remains unclear. This CDR3 spans 14 amino acids. The V and J ends lost 6 bases and 1 base respectively, with 12 bases between them. The germline V gene has CDR1 MGHDK and CDR2 SYGVNS. CDR3 sequence: CASSPLAPNTEAFF. CDR3 bases: TGTGCCAGCAGCCCTCTGGCCCCGAACACTGAAGCTTTCTTT.

This clonotype was counted at least ten times. V and J are TRBV6-9 and TRBJ1-1; D is unresolved. CDR1 is MNHGY, CDR2 SVAAGI, per germline. This CDR3 is 10 amino acids long. Trimming removed 6 bases from V and 6 bases from J, with 5 bases in between. In DNA, the CDR3 is TGTGCCAGCAGGCAACCTGAAGCTTTCTTT. Protein sequence: CASRQPEAFF.